The T cell receptor beta chain under discussion was sequenced for a study of Graves' ophthalmopathy and Graves' hyperthyroidism. Other autoimmune diseases, uncontrolled infections, pregnancy or lactation led to the exclusion of patients. The authors amplified TCR beta CDR3 regions, and they did so from RNA transcripts for repertoire sequencing. First-round RT-PCR with HTBI primers preceded a second-round multiplex PCR. One entry per CDR3 protein results from TCRdb running MiXCR on the multiplex PCR reads. The repertoire holds approximately 1.2 million distinct CDR3 sequences, about 40% seen once, with over 8.5% in the top ten. This clonotype was detected a few times. Its ends do not fully match the called genes, so a read error is possible. The CDR3 extends over 13 amino acids. The germline V gene has CDR1 SQVTM and CDR2 ANQGSEA.

This chain connects TRBV29-1 to TRBJ2-7; D is perhaps TRBD1 or TRBD2 (5 bases each). The sample was peripheral blood or thyroid tissue (not recorded which). The sequence was collected from an adult man with Graves' hyperthyroidism. The CDR3 sequence is CASSWGPTGEQYF. Written as DNA, the CDR3 is TGTGCCAGCAGTTGGGGACCGACGGGAGAGCAGTACTTC.